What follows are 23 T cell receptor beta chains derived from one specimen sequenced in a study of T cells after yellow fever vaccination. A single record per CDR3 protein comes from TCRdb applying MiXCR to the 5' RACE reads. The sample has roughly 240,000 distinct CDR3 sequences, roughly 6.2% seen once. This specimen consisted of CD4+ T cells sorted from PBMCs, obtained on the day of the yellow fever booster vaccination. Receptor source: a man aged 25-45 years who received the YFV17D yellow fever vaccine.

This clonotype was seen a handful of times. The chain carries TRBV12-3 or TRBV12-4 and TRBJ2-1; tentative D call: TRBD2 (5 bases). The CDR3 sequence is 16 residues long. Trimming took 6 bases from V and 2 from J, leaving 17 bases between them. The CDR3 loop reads CASRPNPAATYNEQFF. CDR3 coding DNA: TGTGCCAGCAGACCCAACCCAGCGGCAACCTACAATGAGCAGTTCTTC.

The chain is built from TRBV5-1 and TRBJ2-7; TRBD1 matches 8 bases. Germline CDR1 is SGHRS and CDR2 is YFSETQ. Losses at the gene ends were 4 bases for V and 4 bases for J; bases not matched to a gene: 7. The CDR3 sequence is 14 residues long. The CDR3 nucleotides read TGCGCCAGCAGCGCGACAGGGGTTAATTACGAGCAGTACTTC. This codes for CASSATGVNYEQYF.

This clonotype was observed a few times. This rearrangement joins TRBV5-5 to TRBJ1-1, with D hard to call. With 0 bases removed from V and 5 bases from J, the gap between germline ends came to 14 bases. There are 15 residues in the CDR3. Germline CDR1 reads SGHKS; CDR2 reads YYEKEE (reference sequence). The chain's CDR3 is CASSLVEAGGTEAFF. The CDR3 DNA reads TGTGCCAGCAGCTTGGTGGAGGCAGGTGGAACTGAAGCTTTCTTT.

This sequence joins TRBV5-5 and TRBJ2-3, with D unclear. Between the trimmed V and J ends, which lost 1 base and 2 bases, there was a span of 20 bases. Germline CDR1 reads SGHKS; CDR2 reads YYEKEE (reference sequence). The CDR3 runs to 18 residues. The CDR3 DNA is TGTGCCAGCAGCTTGAGCCCGGCCAGCCCCCTCAACACAGATACGCAGTATTTT. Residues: CASSLSPASPLNTDTQYF.

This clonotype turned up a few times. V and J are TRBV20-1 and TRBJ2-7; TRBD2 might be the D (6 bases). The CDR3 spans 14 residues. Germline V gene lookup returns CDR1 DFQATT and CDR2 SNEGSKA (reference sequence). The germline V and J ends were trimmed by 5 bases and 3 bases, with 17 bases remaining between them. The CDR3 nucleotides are TGCAGTGCTTCCGATGTGGCGGGATACTACGAGCAGTACTTC. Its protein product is CSASDVAGYYEQYF.

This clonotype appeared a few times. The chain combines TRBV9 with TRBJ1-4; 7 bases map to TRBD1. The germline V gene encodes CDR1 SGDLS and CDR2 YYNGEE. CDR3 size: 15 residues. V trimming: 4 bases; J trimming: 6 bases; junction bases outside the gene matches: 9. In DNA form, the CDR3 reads TGTGCCAGCAGCAAGGGACAGTTTACGGATGAAAAACTGTTTTTT. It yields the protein CASSKGQFTDEKLFF.

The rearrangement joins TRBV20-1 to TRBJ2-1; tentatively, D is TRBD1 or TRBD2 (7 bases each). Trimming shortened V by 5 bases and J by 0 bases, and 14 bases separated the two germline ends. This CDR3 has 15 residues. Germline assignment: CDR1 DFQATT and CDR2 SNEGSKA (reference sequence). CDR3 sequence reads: CSALRGGLSYNEQFF. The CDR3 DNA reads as TGCAGTGCTCTCAGGGGGGGGCTCTCCTACAATGAGCAGTTCTTC.

CDR3 DNA: TGTGCCAGCAACAGGGGGGGTGTTACCACAGATACGCAGTATTTT. Protein sequence: CASNRGGVTTDTQYF. The V gene is TRBV11-2, the J gene TRBJ2-3, with D possibly matching TRBD1 (8 bases). In germline, CDR1 is SGHAT, CDR2 FQNNGV. The germline V and J ends were trimmed by 7 bases and 2 bases, with 16 bases remaining between them. The CDR3 spans 15 residues.

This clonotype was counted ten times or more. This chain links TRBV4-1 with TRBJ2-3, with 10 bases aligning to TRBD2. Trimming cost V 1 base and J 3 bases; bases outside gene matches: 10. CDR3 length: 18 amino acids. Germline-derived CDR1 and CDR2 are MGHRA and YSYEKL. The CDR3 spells CASSQGGVAGGATDTQYF. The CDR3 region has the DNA TGCGCCAGCAGCCAAGGTGGGGTAGCGGGAGGAGCAACAGATACGCAGTATTTT.

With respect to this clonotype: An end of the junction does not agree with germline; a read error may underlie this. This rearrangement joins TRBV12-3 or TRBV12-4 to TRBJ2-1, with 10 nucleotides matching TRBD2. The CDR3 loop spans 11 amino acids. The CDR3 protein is CASSSSGSALF. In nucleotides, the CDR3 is TGTGCCAGCTCTTCTAGCGGGAGTGCGCTCTTC.

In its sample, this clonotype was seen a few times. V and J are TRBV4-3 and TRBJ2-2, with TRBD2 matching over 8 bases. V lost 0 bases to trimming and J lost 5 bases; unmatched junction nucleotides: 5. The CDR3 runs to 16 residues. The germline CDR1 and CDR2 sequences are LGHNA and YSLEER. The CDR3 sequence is CASSQEVAGRTGELFF. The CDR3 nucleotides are TGCGCCAGCAGCCAAGAAGTAGCGGGAAGGACCGGGGAGCTGTTTTTT.

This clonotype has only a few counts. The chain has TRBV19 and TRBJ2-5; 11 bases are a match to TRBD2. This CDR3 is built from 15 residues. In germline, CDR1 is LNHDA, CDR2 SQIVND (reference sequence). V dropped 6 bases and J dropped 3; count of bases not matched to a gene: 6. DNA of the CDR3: TGTGCCAGTAGCATACTAGCGGGAGAAGAAGAGACCCAGTACTTC. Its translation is CASSILAGEEETQYF.

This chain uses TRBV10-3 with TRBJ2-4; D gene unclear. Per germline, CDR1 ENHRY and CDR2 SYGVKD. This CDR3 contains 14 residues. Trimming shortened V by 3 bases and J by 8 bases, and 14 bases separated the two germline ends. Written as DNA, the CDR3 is TGTGCCATCAGTGACAGCGTTCAAGGGCACATTCAGTACTTC. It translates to CAISDSVQGHIQYF.

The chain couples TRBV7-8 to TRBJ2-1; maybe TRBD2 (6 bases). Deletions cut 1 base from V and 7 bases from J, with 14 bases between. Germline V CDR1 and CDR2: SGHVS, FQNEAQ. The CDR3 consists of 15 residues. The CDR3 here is CASSLVGGVLNEQFF. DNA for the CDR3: TGTGCCAGCAGCTTAGTTGGAGGGGTACTAAATGAGCAGTTCTTC.

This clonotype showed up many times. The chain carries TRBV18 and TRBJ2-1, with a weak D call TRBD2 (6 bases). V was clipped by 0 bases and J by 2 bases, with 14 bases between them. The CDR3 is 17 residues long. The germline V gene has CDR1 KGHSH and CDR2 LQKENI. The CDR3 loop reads CASSPPVGGAAYNEQFF. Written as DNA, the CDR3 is TGTGCCAGCTCACCACCGGTGGGCGGGGCCGCCTACAATGAGCAGTTCTTC.

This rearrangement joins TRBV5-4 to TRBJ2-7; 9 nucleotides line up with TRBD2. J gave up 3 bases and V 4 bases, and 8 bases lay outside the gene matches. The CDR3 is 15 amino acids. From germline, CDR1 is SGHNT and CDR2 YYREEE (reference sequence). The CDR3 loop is CASSLRSTSGYEQYF. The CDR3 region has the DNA TGTGCCAGCAGCCTACGTTCGACTAGCGGCTACGAGCAGTACTTC.

The CDR3 loop reads CASSLPGTGELFF. DNA of the CDR3: TGTGCCAGCAGCTTACCGGGGACCGGGGAGCTGTTTTTT. The chain uses TRBV11-3 and TRBJ2-2; a possible D gene is TRBD2 (5 bases). The CDR3 extends over 13 amino acids. Germline V gives CDR1 SGHNT, CDR2 YENEEA. Trimming took 2 bases from V and 5 from J, leaving 6 bases between them. Complete variable domain (other parts from reference TRBV11-3 and TRBJ2-2): EAGVVQSPRYKIIEKKQPVAFWCNPISGHNTLYWYLQNLGQGPELLIRYENEEAVDDSQLPKDRFSAERLKGVDSTLKIQPAELGDSAVYLCASSLPGTGELFFGEGSRLTVL.

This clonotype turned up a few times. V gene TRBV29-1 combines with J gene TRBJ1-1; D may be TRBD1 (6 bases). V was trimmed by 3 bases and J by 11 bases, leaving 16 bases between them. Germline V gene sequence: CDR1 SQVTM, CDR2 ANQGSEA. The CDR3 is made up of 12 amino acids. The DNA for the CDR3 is TGCAGCGTTGACCTAGGGGGGGCAAAGGCTTTCTTT. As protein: CSVDLGGAKAFF.

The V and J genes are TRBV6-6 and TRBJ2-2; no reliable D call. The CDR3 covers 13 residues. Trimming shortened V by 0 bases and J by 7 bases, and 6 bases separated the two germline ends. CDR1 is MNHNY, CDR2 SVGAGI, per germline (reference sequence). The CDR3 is CASSYSLGGELFF. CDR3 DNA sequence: TGTGCCAGCAGTTACTCGCTGGGCGGGGAGCTGTTTTTT.

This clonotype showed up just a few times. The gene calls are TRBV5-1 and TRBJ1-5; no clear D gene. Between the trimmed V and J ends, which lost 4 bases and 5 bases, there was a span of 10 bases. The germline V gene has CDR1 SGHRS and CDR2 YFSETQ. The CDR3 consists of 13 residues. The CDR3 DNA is TGCGCCAGCAGCCCGGACGCGGATCAGCCCCAGCATTTT. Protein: CASSPDADQPQHF.

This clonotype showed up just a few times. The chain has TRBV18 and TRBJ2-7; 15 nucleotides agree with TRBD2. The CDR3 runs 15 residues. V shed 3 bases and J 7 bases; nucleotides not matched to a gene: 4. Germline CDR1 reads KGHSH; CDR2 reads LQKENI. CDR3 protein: CASSPGTSGRMEQYF. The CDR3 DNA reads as TGTGCCAGCTCACCCGGGACTAGCGGGAGGATGGAGCAGTACTTC.

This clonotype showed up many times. CDR3 DNA: TGTGCCAGCCGGCCCGGCAGCACCTACGAGCAGTACTTC. It specifies CASRPGSTYEQYF. The J gene is TRBJ2-7, the V gene TRBV28, with D hard to call. CDR3 length equals 13 residues. Trimming took 8 bases from V and 2 from J, leaving 13 bases between them. The V gene's germline CDR1 is MDHEN and CDR2 SYDVKM.

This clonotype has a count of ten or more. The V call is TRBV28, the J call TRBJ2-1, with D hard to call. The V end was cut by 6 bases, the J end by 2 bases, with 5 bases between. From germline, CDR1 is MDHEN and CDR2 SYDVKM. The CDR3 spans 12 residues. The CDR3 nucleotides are TGTGCCAGCAGCCAAGCCTACAATGAGCAGTTCTTC. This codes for CASSQAYNEQFF. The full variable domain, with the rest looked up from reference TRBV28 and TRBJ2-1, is DVKVTQSSRYLVKRTGEKVFLECVQDMDHENMFWYRQDPGLGLRLIYFSYDVKMKEKGDIPEGYSVSREKKERFSLILESASTNQTSMYLCASSQAYNEQFFGPGTRLTVL.